This TCR beta chain emerged from a study of cytomegalovirus exposure and HLA in healthy donors. PCR primers comprised 60 Vbeta and 13 Jbeta primers. Authors' methods: In a later analysis, some 10 million of 75 million to 90 million unique beta chains occurred in at least two donors. Clones were read by immunoSEQ multiplex PCR, and TCRdb kept only the in-frame ones, dropping some. V, J and clone size reflect that table, while D and trimming were determined from the DNA. The sample lists 110,000 or so clones, about three quarters occurring once. Unmatched junction bases numbered 8, after V lost 6 bases and J lost 7 bases. This CDR3 region has 14 residues. CDR1 and CDR2 (germline): MGHDK, SYGVNS. Overall study findings and caveats: A classifier reportedly called cytomegalovirus status with high sensitivity and specificity. Some TCR beta chains (more than 150 of them) were listed as cytomegalovirus-associated.

On this clone itself: Its antigen is unknown.

The TCR sequence derives from a woman aged 40 to 50 in good health and CMV-seropositive. This chain links TRBV25-1 with TRBJ2-1; TRBD2 agrees at 8 bases. Sequencing input: PBMCs. The CDR3 nucleotides are TGTGCCAGCAGCTCGTCGGGGGGGCGGAATGAGCAGTTCTTC. This translates into CASSSSGGRNEQFF.